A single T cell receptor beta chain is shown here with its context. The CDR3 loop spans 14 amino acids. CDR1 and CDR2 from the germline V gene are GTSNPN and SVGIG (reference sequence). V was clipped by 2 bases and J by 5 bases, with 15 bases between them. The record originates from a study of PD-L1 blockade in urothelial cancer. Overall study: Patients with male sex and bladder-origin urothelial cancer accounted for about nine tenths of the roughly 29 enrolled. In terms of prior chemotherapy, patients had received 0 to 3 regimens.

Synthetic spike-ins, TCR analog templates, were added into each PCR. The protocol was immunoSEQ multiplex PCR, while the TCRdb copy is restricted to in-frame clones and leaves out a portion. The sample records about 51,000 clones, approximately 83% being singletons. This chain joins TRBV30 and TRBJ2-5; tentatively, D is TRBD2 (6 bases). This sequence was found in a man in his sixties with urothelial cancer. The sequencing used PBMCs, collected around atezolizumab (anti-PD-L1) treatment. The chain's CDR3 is CAWSSGGVRETQYF. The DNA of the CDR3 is TGTGCCTGGAGTTCCGGGGGAGTGCGGGAGACCCAGTACTTC. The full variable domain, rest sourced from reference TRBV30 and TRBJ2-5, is SQTIHQWPATLVQPVGSPLSLECTVEGTSNPNLYWYRQAAGRGLQLLFYSVGIGQISSEVPQNLSASRPQDRQFILSSKKLLLSDSGFYLCAWSSGGVRETQYFGPGTRLLVL.